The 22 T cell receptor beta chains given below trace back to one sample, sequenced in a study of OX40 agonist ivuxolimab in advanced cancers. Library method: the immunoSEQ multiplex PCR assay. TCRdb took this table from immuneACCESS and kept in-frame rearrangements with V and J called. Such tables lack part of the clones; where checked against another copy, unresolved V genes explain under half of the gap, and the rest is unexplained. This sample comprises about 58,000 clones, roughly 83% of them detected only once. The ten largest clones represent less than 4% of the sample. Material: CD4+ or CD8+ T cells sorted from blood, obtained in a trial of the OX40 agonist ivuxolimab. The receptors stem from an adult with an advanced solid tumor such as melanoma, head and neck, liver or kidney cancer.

This CDR3 is CASSPGYEGNTEAFF. In nucleotides, the CDR3 is TGTGCCAGCAGTCCCGGGTACGAGGGGAACACTGAAGCTTTCTTT. The chain employs TRBV28 and TRBJ1-1; D not certain. This CDR3 is built from 15 residues. CDR1 and CDR2 from the germline V gene are MDHEN and SYDVKM. The germline V and J ends were trimmed by 5 bases and 1 base, with 14 bases remaining between them.

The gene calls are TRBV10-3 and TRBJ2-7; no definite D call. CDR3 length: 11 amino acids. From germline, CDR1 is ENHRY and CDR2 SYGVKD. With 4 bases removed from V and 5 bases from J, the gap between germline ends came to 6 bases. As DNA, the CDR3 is TGTGCCATCAGTGCAAGGGACGAGCAGTACTTC. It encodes CAISARDEQYF.

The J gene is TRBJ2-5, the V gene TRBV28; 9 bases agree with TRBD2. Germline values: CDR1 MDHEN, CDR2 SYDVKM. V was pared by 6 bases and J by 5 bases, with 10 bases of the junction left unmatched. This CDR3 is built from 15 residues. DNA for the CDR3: TGTGCCAGCAGCCCGCCGCGGGGGGGGACGGAGACCCAGTACTTC. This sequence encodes CASSPPRGGTETQYF.

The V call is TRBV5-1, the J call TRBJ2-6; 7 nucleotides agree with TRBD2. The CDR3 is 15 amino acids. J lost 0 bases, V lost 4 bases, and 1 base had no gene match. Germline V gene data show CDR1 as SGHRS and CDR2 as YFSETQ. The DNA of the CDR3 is TGCGCCAGCAGCGGGGAGGGCTCTGGGGCCAACGTCCTGACTTTC. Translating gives CASSGEGSGANVLTF.

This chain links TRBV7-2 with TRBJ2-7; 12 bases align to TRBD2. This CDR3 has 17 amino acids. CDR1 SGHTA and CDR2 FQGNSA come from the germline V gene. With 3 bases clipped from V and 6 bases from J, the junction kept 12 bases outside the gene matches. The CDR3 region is CASSFAPLLAGGSEQYF. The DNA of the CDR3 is TGTGCCAGCAGCTTCGCTCCCTTACTAGCGGGGGGATCCGAGCAGTACTTC.

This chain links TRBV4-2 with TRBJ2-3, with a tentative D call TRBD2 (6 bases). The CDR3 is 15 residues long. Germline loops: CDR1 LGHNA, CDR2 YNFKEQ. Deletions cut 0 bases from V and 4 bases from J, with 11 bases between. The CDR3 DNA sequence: TGTGCCAGCAGCCAAGATCCCCAGCGGGCAGATACGCAGTATTTT. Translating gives CASSQDPQRADTQYF.

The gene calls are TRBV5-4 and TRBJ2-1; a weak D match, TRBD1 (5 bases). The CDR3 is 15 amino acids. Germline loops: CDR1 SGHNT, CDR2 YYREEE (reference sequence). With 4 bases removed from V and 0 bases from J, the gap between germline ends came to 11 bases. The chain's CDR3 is CASSHRPISYNEQFF. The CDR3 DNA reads TGTGCCAGCAGCCACAGGCCTATCTCCTACAATGAGCAGTTCTTC.

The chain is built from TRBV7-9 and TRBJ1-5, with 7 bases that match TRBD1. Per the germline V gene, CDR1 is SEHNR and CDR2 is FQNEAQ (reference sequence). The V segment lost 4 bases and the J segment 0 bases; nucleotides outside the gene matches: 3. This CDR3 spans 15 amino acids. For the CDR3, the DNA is TGTGCCAGCAGCTCAGGGGGGGGTAGCAATCAGCCCCAGCATTTT. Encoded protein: CASSSGGGSNQPQHF.

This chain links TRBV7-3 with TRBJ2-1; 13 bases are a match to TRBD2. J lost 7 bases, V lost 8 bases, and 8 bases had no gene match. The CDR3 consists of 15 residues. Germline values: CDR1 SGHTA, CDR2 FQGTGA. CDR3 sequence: CASGRGLAGSNEQFF. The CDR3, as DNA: TGTGCCAGCGGACGGGGACTAGCGGGGAGTAATGAGCAGTTCTTC.

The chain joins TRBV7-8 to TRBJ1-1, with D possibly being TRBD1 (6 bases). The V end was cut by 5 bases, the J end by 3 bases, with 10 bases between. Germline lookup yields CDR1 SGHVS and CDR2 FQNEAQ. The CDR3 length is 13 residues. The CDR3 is CASSPGQYTEAFF. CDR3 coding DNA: TGTGCCAGCAGCCCCGGACAGTACACTGAAGCTTTCTTT.

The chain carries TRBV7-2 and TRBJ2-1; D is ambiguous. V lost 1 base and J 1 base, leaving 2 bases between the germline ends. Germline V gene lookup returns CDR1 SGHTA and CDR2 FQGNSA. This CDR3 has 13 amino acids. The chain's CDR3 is CASSLGSYNEQFF. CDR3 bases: TGTGCCAGCAGCTTAGGTTCCTACAATGAGCAGTTCTTC.

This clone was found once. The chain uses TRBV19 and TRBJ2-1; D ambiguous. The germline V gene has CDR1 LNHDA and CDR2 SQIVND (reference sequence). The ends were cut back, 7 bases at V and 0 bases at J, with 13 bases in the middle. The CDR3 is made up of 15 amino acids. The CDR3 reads CASTDGGYSYNEQFF. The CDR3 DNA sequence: TGTGCCAGTACCGACGGTGGTTACTCCTACAATGAGCAGTTCTTC.

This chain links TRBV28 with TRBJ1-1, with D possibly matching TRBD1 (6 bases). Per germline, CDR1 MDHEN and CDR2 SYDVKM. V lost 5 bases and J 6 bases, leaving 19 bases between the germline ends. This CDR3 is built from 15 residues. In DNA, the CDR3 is TGTGCCAGCAGTCCAAGGACCAGGGGCCACCCTGAAGCTTTCTTT. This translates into CASSPRTRGHPEAFF.

The CDR3 sequence: CASDRDRTNSPLHF. CDR3 nucleotides: TGTGCCAGTGACCGGGACAGGACGAATTCACCCCTCCACTTT. V is TRBV2 and J is TRBJ1-6, with 8 bases lining up with TRBD1. The CDR3 contains 14 residues. Germline V gene lookup returns CDR1 SNHLY and CDR2 FYNNEI. Trimming cost V 9 bases and J 7 bases; bases outside gene matches: 8. The variable domain in full, completed from reference TRBV2 and TRBJ1-6, reads EPEVTQTPSHQVTQMGQEVILRCVPISNHLYFYWYRQILGQKVEFLVSFYNNEISEKSEIFDDQFSVERPDGSNFTLKIRSTKLEDSAMYFCASDRDRTNSPLHFGNGTRLTVT.

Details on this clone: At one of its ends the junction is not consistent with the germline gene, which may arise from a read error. DNA of the CDR3: TGTGCCAGCAGCTTGAGCCTCCAGGGTGGGAGAATTAGCGATCAGCCCCAGCATTTT. This sequence encodes CASSLSLQGGRISDQPQHF. The V gene is TRBV7-2, the J gene TRBJ1-5; weak D call: TRBD1 (5 bases). This CDR3 has 19 amino acids. The germline CDR1 and CDR2 sequences are SGHTA and FQGNSA.

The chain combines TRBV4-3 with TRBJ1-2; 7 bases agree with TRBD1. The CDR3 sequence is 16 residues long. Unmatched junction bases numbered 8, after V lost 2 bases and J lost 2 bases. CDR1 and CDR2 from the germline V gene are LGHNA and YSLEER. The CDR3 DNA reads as TGCGCCAGCAGCCAAAATTCGGGACAGCAAAACTATGGCTACACCTTC. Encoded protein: CASSQNSGQQNYGYTF.

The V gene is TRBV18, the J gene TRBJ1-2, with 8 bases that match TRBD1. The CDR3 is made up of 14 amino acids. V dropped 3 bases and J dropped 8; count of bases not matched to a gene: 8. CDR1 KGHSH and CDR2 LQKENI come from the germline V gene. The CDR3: CASSPTRGREGYTF. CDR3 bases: TGTGCCAGCTCACCTACCAGGGGGCGGGAAGGCTACACCTTC.

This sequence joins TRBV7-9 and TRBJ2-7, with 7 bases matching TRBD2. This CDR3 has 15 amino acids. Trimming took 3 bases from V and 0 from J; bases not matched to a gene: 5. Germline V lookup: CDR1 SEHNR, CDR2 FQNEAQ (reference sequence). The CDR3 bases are TGTGCCAGCAGCTTTCCAGCGGGGAGCTCCTACGAGCAGTACTTC. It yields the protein CASSFPAGSSYEQYF.

CDR3 DNA: TGTGCCAGCAGTGAAGTCCTTCGGAACACCATATATTTT. It yields the protein CASSEVLRNTIYF. The chain joins TRBV6-1 to TRBJ1-3; no clear D gene. The V gene lost 1 base and the J gene lost 7 bases, with 8 bases spanning the gap. CDR1 and CDR2 from the germline V gene are MNHNS and SASEGT. This CDR3 spans 13 amino acids.

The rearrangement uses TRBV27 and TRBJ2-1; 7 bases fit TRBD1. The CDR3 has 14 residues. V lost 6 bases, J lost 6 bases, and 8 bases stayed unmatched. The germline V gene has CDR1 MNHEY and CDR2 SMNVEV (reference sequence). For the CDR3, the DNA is TGTGCCAGCAGCTCCGACAGGGTCAGCAATGAGCAGTTCTTC. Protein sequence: CASSSDRVSNEQFF.

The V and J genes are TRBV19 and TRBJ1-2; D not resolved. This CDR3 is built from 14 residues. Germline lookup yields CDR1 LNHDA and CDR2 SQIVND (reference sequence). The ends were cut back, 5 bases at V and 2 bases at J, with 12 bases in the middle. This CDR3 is CASSPPTVNYGYTF. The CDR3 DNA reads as TGTGCCAGTAGTCCCCCGACGGTGAACTATGGCTACACCTTC.

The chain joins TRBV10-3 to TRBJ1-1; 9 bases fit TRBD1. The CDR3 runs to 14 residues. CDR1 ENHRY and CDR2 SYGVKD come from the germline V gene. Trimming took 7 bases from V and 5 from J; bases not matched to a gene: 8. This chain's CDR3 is CAINPDRGKTEAFF. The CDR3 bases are TGTGCCATCAACCCGGACAGGGGTAAGACTGAAGCTTTCTTT.